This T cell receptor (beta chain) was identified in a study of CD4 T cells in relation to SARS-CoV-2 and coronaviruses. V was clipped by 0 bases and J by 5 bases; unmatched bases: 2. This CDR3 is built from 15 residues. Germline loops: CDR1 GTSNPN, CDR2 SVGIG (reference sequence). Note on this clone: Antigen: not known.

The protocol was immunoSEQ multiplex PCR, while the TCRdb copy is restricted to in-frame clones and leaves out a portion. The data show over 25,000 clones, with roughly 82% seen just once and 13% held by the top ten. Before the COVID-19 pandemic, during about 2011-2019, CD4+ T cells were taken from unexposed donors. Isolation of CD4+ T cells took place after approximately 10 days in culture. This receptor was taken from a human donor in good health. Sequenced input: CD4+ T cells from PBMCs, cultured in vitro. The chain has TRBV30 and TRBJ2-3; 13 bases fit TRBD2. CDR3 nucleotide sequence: TGTGCCTGGAGTGTACTAGCGGGAGGGCAAGATACGCAGTATTTT. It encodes CAWSVLAGGQDTQYF.